This T cell receptor (beta chain) was observed in a study of blood T cell repertoires in COVID-19 (TCRdb year 2020). About the investigation overall: The collaborator samples originated in the United States, Italy and Spain and spanned the acute and convalescent phases of COVID-19. The prospective study material was composed of cDNA or gDNA derived from T cells, B-cell-depleted T cells, or PBMCs. Subjects who had been exposed to COVID-19, were actively infected with it, or had recovered from it provided the deeply sampled blood TCRbeta repertoires that made up the dataset. The repertoires were released in a freely available public database meant as a resource for research on the immune response to SARS-CoV-2. Samples came from the ongoing ImmuneRACE study (first 160 participants) plus 1,254 subjects from 6 global collaborators. Nearly every sample came with metadata listing a de-identified subject ID, COVID-19 status, age in years and sex. Where available, HLA class I and class II types were obtained from metadata supplied by the sample provider rather than from assay-based typing.

Samples from volunteer blood donors who had recovered from COVID-19 were contributed by a second Seattle source. Collaborating institutions collected whole blood in K2EDTA tubes following their own protocols. For TCRbeta analysis, collaborators shipped samples in one of three forms: frozen whole blood, isolated PBMCs, or DNA extracted from either of those sample types. The germline ends are 10 bases apart after V is trimmed by 0 bases and J by 7 bases. In the germline V gene, CDR1 corresponds to SGHRS and CDR2 to YFSETQ. Its CDR3 holds 14 amino acids, cysteine through phenylalanine. The only DNA kept is the CDR3, 42 bases in frame from the first base. The immunoSEQ Assay, a bias-controlled multiplex PCR, was used to amplify TCRbeta CDR3 regions from genomic DNA. Concerning the study's data processing: Nucleated cell counts per sample were estimated from amplification of reference gene primers within the assay. Sequence reads were collapsed and filtered to measure the absolute abundance of every unique TCRbeta CDR3 rearrangement. For each sample, productive Simpson clonality was calculated by taking the square root of Simpson's diversity index across productive rearrangements. TCRdb provides this immuneACCESS table in a form limited to in-frame rearrangements. Some clones are lacking; in checked studies, under half of them reflect an unresolved V gene, and why the rest are absent is not known. The DNA was the basis for D and trimming; V, J and clone size are from that table. Counted in this sample were roughly 250,000 clones; 87% of them appeared once. Approximately 7.6% of the sample belongs to the ten largest clones.

What the study reported, not specific to this receptor: How much clinical and demographic metadata was included differed by source and by participant, and the metadata was provided uncurated.

This clone was seen only a few times. Its antigen is still unknown. Per-nucleotide qualities are absent, and no much larger clonotype sits a single base away. This chain is built from TRBV5-1 and TRBJ2-2; TRBD1 is a possible D gene, resting on 5 matching bases. The clonotype originates from a man aged 55-75 years who had recovered from COVID-19. The sequencing input was peripheral blood. The CDR3 protein is CASSLGRVDGELFF. The base sequence is TGCGCCAGCAGCTTGGGCAGGGTCGACGGGGAGCTGTTTTTT.